Listed below are T cell receptor beta chains from one sample, sequenced in a study of T cell responses to AZD1222 COVID-19 vaccine. Libraries were prepared by immunoSEQ multiplex PCR; TCRdb keeps only in-frame clonotypes and omits some of them. The sample shows more than 120,000 clones, 70% to 90% of them seen only once. The input for sequencing was peripheral blood, taken 28 days after the second AZD1222 dose. Source of these receptors: an adult who received the AZD1222 COVID-19 vaccine. CDR3s include the opening cysteine and the closing phenylalanine or tryptophan. The D gene is left open where the match is weak.

D gene | J gene | V gene | CDR3 protein
NA | TRBJ2-5 | TRBV5-1 | CASSFNGVGETQYF
NA | TRBJ1-5 | TRBV29-1 | CSVGNSNQPQHF
NA | TRBJ1-3 | TRBV6-1 | CASSEALRQSSGNTIYF
TRBD1 | TRBJ1-2 | TRBV20-1 | CSADDRVGYTF
NA | TRBJ2-5 | TRBV7-9 | CASSPDWKGASSPYF
TRBD2 | TRBJ2-1 | TRBV6-6 | CASSEPGGIYNEQFF
NA | TRBJ1-1 | TRBV27 | CASRFGGNTEAFF
NA | TRBJ1-3 | TRBV2 | CASSRVPSGNTIYF
NA | TRBJ1-5 | TRBV9 | CASSVEGQSEIRAQHF
NA | TRBJ1-3 | TRBV19 | CASSMEGKGNTIYF
TRBD2 | TRBJ2-3 | TRBV27 | CASSSGLAADTQYF
NA | TRBJ1-4 | TRBV28 | CASTPRVGEKLFF
NA | TRBJ1-5 | TRBV28 | CASSLYGGSNQPQHF
TRBD2 | TRBJ2-1 | TRBV18 | CASSPPSGGLYNEQFF
TRBD2 | TRBJ2-1 | TRBV3-1/TRBV3-2 | CASRLGLAGGGEQFF
NA | TRBJ2-7 | TRBV5-8 | CASSPVPSSEQYF
NA | TRBJ2-3 | TRBV2 | CASSLRTDTQYF
NA | TRBJ1-2 | TRBV5-6 | CASSPGLNYGYTF
NA | TRBJ1-1 | TRBV12-3/TRBV12-4 | CASSFLAGTEAFF
TRBD2 | TRBJ2-7 | TRBV6-5 | CASSRTSGVYEQYF
NA | TRBJ1-4 | TRBV3-1/TRBV3-2 | CASSRSGGANEKLFF
NA | TRBJ1-5 | TRBV7-9 | CASSFFGAQPQHF
NA | TRBJ1-3 | TRBV11-2 | CASSLATQGFLNTIYF
NA | TRBJ1-1 | TRBV30 | CAWSLQGRTEAFF
TRBD1 | TRBJ2-2 | TRBV9 | CASSVAPGTGGSGELFF
NA | TRBJ1-2 | TRBV5-1 | CASSSGGGQYGYTF
TRBD1 | TRBJ1-1 | TRBV19 | CASSVRDRNTEAFF
NA | TRBJ2-3 | TRBV6-5 | CASSYSTLEDTQYF
NA | TRBJ2-7 | TRBV18 | CASSPAGPYEQYF
NA | TRBJ2-7 | TRBV28 | CASTWTRGYEQYF
TRBD1 | TRBJ1-2 | TRBV28 | CASSSGDRRGDGYTF